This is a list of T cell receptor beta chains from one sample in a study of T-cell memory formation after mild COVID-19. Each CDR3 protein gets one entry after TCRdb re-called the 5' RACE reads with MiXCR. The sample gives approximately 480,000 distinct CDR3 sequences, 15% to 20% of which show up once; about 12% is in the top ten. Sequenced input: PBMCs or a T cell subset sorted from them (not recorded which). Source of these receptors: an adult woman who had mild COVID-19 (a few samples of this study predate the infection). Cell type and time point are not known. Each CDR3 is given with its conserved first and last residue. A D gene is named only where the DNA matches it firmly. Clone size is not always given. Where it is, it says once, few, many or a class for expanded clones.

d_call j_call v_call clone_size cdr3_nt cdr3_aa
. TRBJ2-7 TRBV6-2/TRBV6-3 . TGTGCCAGCGGAGGCCCGGGGCAGTGGAACTACGAGCAGTACTTC CASGGPGQWNYEQYF
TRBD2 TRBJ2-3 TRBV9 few TGTGCCAGCAGCGTAGTGCCCGCTTCGGTAGCGGGGGTAACAGATACGCAGTATTTT CASSVVPASVAGVTDTQYF
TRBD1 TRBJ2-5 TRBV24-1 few TGTGCCACCAGTGATTTGCCGGGACAGGGGGATGAGACCCAGTACTTC CATSDLPGQGDETQYF
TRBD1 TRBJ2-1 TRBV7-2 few TGTGCCAGCAGCTCCACATCCCGAACCGGGACAGGGGTCAATGAGCAGTTCTTC CASSSTSRTGTGVNEQFF
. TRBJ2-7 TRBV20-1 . TGCAGTGTCAGGCTTCTTGAGGGAGCCTACGAGCAGTACTTC CSVRLLEGAYEQYF
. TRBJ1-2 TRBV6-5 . TGTGCCAGCAGTTACGAGGGCAGTTATGGCTACACCTTC CASSYEGSYGYTF
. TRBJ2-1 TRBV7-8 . TGTGCCGTCAATCAGGGGCCCTCTTACGACAATGAGCAGTTCTTC CAVNQGPSYDNEQFF
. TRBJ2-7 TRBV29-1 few TGCAGCGTTGCCTCGAGGCAGGGCGGTTGGAAGCAGTACTTC CSVASRQGGWKQYF
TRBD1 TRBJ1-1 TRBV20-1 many TGCAGTGCTAGTCCCGGGACAGGGGACACTGAAGCTTTCTTT CSASPGTGDTEAFF
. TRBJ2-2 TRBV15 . TGTGCCACCAGCCGGGACAGGGTCTCCTTTAGCGGGAGTCTGGGCACCGGGGAGCTGTTTTTT CATSRDRVSFSGSLGTGELFF
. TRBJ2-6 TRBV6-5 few TGTGCCAGCAACGAGGGACCTGGGGCCAACGTCCTGACTTTC CASNEGPGANVLTF
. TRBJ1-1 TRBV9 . TGTGCCAGCAGCGTTGATTCCATTTGGAACACTGAAGCTTTCTTT CASSVDSIWNTEAFF
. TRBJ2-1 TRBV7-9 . TGTGCCAGCAGCATTAGACTAGTGGCTTCCTACAATGAGCAGTTCTTC CASSIRLVASYNEQFF
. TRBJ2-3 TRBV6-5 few TGTGCCAGCAGTTACTCGAGCAGCACCCCAGATACGCAGTATTTT CASSYSSSTPDTQYF
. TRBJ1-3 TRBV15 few TGTGCCACCAGCAGAGATCGAGGTTACTCTGGAAACACCATATATTTT CATSRDRGYSGNTIYF
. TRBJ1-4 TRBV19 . TGTGCCAGTCGCAGGCCGGGGGTGGAGGGAGAACTGTTTTTT CASRRPGVEGELFF
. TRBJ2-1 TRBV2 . TGTGCCAGCAGCGAAACCAATGAGCAGTTCTTC CASSETNEQFF
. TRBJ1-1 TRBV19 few TGTGCCAGTAGATCTCGAACTGAAGCTTTCTTT CASRSRTEAFF
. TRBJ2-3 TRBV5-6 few TGTGCCAGCAGCGATGGGGGGCCACCACATTGGGATACGCAGTATTTT CASSDGGPPHWDTQYF
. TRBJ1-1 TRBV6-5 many TGTGCCAGCAGTGCTGGACAGTTTCAAACTGAAGCTTTCTTT CASSAGQFQTEAFF
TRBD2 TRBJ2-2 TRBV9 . TGTGCCAGCAGCGTAGCGATTAGCGGGGACGGGACCGGGGAGCTGTTTTTT CASSVAISGDGTGELFF
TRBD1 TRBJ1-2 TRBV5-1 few TGCGCCAGCAGCTCTCAAGGGACAGGGTTTGATGGCTACACCTTC CASSSQGTGFDGYTF
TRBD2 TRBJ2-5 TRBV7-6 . TGTGCCAGCAGCTACATTGGGGGAGGACTAGCGGTGAGGGAAAAGACCCAGTACTTC CASSYIGGGLAVREKTQYF
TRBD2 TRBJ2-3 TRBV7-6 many TGTGCCAGCAGCTTAGCGCCCCAAGCGGGAGGTGGTACAGATACGCAGTATTTT CASSLAPQAGGGTDTQYF
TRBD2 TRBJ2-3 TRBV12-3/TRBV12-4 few TGTGCCAGCAAACGAGCGGGGGGGGAGGATACGCAGTATTTT CASKRAGGEDTQYF
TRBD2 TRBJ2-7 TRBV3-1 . TGTGCCAGCAGCCAAGATATAAGAATAGCGGGGGCCTACGAGCAGTACTTC CASSQDIRIAGAYEQYF
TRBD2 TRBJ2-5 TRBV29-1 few TGCAGCGTACAGACTAGCGGTCAAGAGACCCAGTACTTC CSVQTSGQETQYF
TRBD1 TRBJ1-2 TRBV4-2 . TGTGCCAGCAGCCAACCAACAGGGGGCGCCAACTATGGCTACACCTTC CASSQPTGGANYGYTF
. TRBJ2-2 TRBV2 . TGTGCCACCAATGATGTCTACGGGGAGCTGTTTTTT CATNDVYGELFF
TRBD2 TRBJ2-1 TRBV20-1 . TGCAGTGCCCAAGGGACTAGTGAGAGCAATGAGCAGTTCTTC CSAQGTSESNEQFF
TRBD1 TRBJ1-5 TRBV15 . TGTGCCACCAGCAGAGAGTGGGACAGGGACGATCAGCCCCAGCATTTT CATSREWDRDDQPQHF
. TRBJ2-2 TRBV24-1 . TGTGCCACCAGTGTAGGACACAGCACCGGGGAGCTGTTTTTT CATSVGHSTGELFF
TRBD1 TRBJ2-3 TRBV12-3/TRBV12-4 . TGTGCCAGCGAGAGACAGGGGTCAAACACAGATACGCAGTATTTT CASERQGSNTDTQYF
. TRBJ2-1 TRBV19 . TGTGCCAGTAGTATAGGCGCAGGGACCGTGGATGAGCAGTTCTTC CASSIGAGTVDEQFF
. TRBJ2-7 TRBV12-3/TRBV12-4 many TGTGCCAGCAGTCTGGGGGGGGGCGCGGCCTACGAGCAGTACTTC CASSLGGGAAYEQYF
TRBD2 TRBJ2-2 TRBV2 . TGTGCCAGCGGGGGAGGGACCACCGGGGAGCTGTTTTTT CASGGGTTGELFF
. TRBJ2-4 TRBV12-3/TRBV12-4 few TGTGCCAGCAGTTTGTTGGACGCAAGCTACGCCAAAAACATTCAGTACTTC CASSLLDASYAKNIQYF
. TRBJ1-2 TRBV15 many TGTGCCACCAGCAGGGGACGGGCTGGCGGTGGCTACACCTTC CATSRGRAGGGYTF
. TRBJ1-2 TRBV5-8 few TGTGCCAGCAGCCTCCCACAGGCGTTCTATGGCTACACCTTC CASSLPQAFYGYTF
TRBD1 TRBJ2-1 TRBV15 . TGTGCCACCAGCAGAGATGGGACAGACTACAATGAGCAGTTCTTC CATSRDGTDYNEQFF
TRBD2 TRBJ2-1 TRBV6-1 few TGTGCCAGCAGTGGACTAGCGGGGGGGGTCTATGAGCAGTTCTTC CASSGLAGGVYEQFF
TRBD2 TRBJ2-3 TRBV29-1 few TGCAGCTCTAGACTAGCGGGGGCAACAGATACGCAGTATTTT CSSRLAGATDTQYF
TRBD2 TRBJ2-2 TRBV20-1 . TGCAGTGCGCGGGATGGGCTAGCGGGAGGGTCGAACACCGGGGAGCTGTTTTTT CSARDGLAGGSNTGELFF
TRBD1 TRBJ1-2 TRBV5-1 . TGCGCCAGCAGCTCCGGGACAGTGGGGGGCTATGGCTACACCTTC CASSSGTVGGYGYTF
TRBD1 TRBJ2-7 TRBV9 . TGTGCCAGCAGCGTAGAGGGGACAGGCTACGAGCAGTACTTC CASSVEGTGYEQYF
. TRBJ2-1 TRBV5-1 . TGCGCCAGCGGCCCCCGGGGCTACAATGAGCAGTTCTTC CASGPRGYNEQFF
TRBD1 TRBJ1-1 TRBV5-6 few TGTGCCAGCGTATTTTCAGGGGACAGGGTTTCTTCAATACCCTTGAACACTGAAGCTTTCTTT CASVFSGDRVSSIPLNTEAFF
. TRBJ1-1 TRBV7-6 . TGTGCCAGCAGCAGAGACGGGGGGAGCACTGAAGCTTTCTTT CASSRDGGSTEAFF
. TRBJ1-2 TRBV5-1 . TGCGCCAGCAGCCCGACAGCAAGCGCTTATGGCTACACCTTC CASSPTASAYGYTF
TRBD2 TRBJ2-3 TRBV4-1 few TGCGCCAGCAGTCTAGGACTAGCGACTGGCACAGATACGCAGTATTTT CASSLGLATGTDTQYF